What follows describes a single T cell receptor (beta chain). This specimen comes from a study of blood T cell repertoires in COVID-19. As for the study in general: T cells, B-cell-depleted T cells, or PBMCs supplied cDNA or gDNA.

Everyone who took part was about 18 to 90 years old, and they came from 20 to 25 US areas. Per germline, CDR1 ENHRY and CDR2 SYGVKD. Deletions cut 5 bases from V and 4 bases from J, with 15 bases between. The CDR3 consists of 15 residues. TCRdb's copy holds only in-frame clones and misses some; the assay was immunoSEQ multiplex PCR. The sample holds 270,000 or so clones, around nine tenths seen once. The source material was PBMCs or T cells enriched from blood (not recorded which). The sequence was obtained from a woman between 18 and 29 years old who had recovered from COVID-19. The rearrangement joins TRBV10-3 to TRBJ1-3; D may be TRBD1 (5 bases). CDR3 amino acids: CAISRTGTTGNTIYF. In DNA, the CDR3 is TGTGCCATCAGTCGAACCGGGACTACCGGAAACACCATATATTTT.